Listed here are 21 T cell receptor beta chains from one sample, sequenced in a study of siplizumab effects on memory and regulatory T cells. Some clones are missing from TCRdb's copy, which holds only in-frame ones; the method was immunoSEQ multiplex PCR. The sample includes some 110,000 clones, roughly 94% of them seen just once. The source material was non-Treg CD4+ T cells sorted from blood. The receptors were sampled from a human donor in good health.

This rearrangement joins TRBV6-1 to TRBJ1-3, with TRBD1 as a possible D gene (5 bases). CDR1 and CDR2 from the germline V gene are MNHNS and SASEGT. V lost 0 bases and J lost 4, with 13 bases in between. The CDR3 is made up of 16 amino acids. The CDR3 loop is CASSEAGQGSGNTIYF. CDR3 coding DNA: TGTGCCAGCAGTGAAGCGGGGCAGGGAAGCGGAAACACCATATATTTT.

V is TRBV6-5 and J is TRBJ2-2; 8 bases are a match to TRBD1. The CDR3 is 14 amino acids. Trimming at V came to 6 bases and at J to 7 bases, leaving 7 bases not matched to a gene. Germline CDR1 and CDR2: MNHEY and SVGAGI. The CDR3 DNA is TGTGCCAGCAGGAGTACAGGGGGAGGCGGGGAGCTGTTTTTT. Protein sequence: CASRSTGGGGELFF.

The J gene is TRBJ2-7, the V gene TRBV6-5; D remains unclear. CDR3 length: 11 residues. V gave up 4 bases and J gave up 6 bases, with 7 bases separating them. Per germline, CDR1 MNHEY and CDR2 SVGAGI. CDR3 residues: CASSSIREQYF. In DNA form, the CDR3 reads TGTGCCAGCAGTTCAATTCGCGAGCAGTACTTC.

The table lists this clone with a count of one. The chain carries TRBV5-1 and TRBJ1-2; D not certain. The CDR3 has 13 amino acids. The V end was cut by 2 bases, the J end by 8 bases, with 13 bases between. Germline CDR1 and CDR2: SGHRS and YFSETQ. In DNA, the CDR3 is TGCGCCAGCAGCTTCCCCGGAGCGAGCGGCTACACCTTC. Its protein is CASSFPGASGYTF.

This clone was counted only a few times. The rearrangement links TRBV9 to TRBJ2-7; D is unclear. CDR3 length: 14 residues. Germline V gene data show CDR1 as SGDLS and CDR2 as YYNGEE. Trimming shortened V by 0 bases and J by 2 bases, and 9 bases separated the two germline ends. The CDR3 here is CASSVDGRPYEQYF. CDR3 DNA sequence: TGTGCCAGCAGCGTAGACGGGCGGCCCTACGAGCAGTACTTC.

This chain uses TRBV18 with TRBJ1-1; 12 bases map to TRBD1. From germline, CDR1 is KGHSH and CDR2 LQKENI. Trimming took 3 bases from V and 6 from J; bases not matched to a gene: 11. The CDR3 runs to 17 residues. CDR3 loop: CASSPSGTGGASAEAFF. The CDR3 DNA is TGTGCCAGCTCACCCTCAGGGACAGGGGGCGCTTCCGCTGAAGCTTTCTTT.

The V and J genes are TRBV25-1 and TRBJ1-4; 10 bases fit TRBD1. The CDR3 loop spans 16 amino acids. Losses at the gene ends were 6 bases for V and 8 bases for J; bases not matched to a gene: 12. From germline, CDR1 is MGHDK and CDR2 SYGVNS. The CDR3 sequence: CASRPLGTGEGEKLFF. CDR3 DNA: TGTGCCAGCAGACCCCTAGGGACAGGGGAAGGGGAAAAACTGTTTTTT.

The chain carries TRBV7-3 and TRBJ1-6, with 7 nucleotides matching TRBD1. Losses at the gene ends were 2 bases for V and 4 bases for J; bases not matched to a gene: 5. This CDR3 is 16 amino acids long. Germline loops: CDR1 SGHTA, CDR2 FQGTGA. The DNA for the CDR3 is TGTGCCAGCAGCTTAGAGACAGGGAGTTATAATTCACCCCTCCACTTT. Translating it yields CASSLETGSYNSPLHF.

CDR3 sequence reads: CASGPGYGEQYF. CDR3 DNA: TGTGCCAGCGGCCCTGGATACGGGGAGCAGTACTTC. The rearrangement uses TRBV9 and TRBJ2-7; D remains unclear. Germline lookup yields CDR1 SGDLS and CDR2 YYNGEE. The CDR3 sequence is 12 residues long. V shed 7 bases and J shed 7 bases, with 15 bases lying between them.

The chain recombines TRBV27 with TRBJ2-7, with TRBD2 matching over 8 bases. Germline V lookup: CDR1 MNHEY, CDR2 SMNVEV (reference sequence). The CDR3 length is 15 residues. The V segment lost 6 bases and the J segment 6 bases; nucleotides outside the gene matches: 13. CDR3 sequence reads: CASRKPGLGQSEQYF. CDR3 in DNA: TGTGCCAGCAGAAAACCGGGACTAGGACAGAGCGAGCAGTACTTC.

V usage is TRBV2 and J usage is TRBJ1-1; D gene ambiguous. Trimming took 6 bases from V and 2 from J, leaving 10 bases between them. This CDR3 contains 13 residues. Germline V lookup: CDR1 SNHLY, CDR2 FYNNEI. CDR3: CASSDRTNTEAFF. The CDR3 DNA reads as TGTGCCAGCAGCGACCGAACAAACACTGAAGCTTTCTTT.

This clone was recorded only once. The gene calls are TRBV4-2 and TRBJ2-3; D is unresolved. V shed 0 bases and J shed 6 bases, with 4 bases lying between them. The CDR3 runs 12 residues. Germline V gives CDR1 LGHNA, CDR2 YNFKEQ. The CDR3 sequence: CASSQEADTQYF. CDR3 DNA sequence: TGTGCCAGCAGCCAAGAAGCGGATACGCAGTATTTT.

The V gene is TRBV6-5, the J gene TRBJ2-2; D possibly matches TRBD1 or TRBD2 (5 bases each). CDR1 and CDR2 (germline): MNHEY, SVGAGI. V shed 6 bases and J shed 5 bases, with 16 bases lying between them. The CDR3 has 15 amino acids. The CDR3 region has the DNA TGTGCCAGCAGCCGACCCGGGACGGATACCGGGGAGCTGTTTTTT. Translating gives CASSRPGTDTGELFF.

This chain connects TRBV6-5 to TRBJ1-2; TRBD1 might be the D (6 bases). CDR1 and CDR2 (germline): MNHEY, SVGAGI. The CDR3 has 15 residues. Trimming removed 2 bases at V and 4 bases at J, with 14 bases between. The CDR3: CASSYRGRGAYGYTF. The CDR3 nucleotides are TGTGCCAGCAGTTACCGCGGACGGGGGGCCTATGGCTACACCTTC.

DNA of the CDR3: TGTGCCTGCACGGTCGAGGGTACGCAGTATTTT. Amino acid sequence: CACTVEGTQYF. The chain links TRBV6-4 to TRBJ2-3, with a tentative D call TRBD2 (5 bases). Germline values: CDR1 MRHNA, CDR2 SNTAGT. Trimming left V 11 bases short and J 8 bases short, with 14 bases between. The CDR3 has 11 residues.

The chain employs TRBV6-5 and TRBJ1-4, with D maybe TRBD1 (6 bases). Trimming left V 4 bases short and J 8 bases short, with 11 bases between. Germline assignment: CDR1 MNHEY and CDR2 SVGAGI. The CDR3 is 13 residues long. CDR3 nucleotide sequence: TGTGCCAGCAGTTGGGACAATTCAGAAAAACTGTTTTTT. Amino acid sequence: CASSWDNSEKLFF.

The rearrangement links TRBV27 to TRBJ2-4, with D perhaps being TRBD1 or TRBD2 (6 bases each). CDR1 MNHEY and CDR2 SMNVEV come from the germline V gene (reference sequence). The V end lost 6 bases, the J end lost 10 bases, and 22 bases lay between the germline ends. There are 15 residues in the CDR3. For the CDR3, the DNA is TGTGCCAGCAGATCGCCGTTGCGGGGCAGGGGTATTCAGTACTTC. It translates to CASRSPLRGRGIQYF.

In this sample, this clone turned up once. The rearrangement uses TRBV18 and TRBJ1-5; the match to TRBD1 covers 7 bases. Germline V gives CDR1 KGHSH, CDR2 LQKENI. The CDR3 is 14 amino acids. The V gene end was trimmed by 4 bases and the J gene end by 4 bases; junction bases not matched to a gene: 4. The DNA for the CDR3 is TGTGCCAGCTCACAAGGGACAGTTAATCAGCCCCAGCATTTT. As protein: CASSQGTVNQPQHF.

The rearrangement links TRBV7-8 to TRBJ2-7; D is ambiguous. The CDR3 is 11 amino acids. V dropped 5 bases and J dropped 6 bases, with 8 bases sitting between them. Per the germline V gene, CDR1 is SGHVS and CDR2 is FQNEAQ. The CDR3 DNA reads TGTGCCAGCAGCCAACGGCTCGAGCAGTACTTC. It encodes CASSQRLEQYF.

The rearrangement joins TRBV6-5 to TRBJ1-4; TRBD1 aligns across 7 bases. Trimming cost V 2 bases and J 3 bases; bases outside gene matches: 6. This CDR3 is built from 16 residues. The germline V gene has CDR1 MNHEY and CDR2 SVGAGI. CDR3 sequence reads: CASSYAPGTANEKLFF. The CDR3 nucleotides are TGTGCCAGCAGTTACGCCCCCGGGACAGCTAATGAAAAACTGTTTTTT.

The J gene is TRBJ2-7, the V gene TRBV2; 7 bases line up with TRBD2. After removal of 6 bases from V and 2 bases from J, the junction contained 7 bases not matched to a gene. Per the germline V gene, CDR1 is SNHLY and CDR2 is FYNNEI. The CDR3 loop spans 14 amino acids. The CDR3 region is CASSPRGGTYEQYF. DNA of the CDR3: TGTGCCAGCAGCCCGAGGGGAGGGACCTACGAGCAGTACTTC.